The 2 T cell receptor beta chains below come from one sample, sequenced in a study of T cell clones after liver transplantation (dated by TCRdb to between 2017 and 2020). Library creation used the immunoSEQ multiplex PCR assay. TCRdb holds this immuneACCESS table with in-frame rearrangements only. Some clones are missing; in checked studies, unresolved V genes explain under half, and the rest has no known cause. The sample records 51,000 or so clones, less than 90% of which are singletons. Roughly an eighth of the sample is in the top ten clones. Sequences were derived from CD8+ T cells from blood, sampled 12 months after liver transplant. The source of these receptors is a human patient who received a liver transplant. Some T cells may derive from the graft donor when a transplant has been performed.

The rearrangement links TRBV27 to TRBJ2-7; D unresolved. Germline CDR1 and CDR2: MNHEY and SMNVEV (reference sequence). The CDR3 covers 16 residues. Trimming took 3 bases from V and 3 from J, leaving 18 bases between them. The CDR3 nucleotides read TGTGCCAGCAGTTTCTCAGAAGGTACAGTGGGCTACGAGCAGTACTTC. Its translation: CASSFSEGTVGYEQYF.

This clone was recorded once. This rearrangement joins TRBV4-3 to TRBJ1-2; a possible D gene is TRBD1 (6 bases). CDR1 is LGHNA and CDR2 is YSLEER in the germline V gene. Trimming took 5 bases from V and 2 from J, leaving 15 bases between them. This CDR3 is 15 amino acids long. The CDR3 loop is CASSYTGYGNYGYTF. DNA for the CDR3: TGCGCCAGCAGCTATACAGGGTACGGAAACTATGGCTACACCTTC.